This TCR beta chain was identified during a study of T cell repertoires in cytomegalovirus infection. Turning to the study itself: Use of recently identified HLA-C-restricted and well-studied HLA-B-restricted CMV epitopes was part of the study.

This clonotype was detected a few times. The antigen remains undetermined. Each CDR3 protein gets one entry after TCRdb re-called the reads with MiXCR. The data hold 600,000 to 700,000 distinct CDR3 sequences, with approximately 33% observed a single time. The V segment lost 1 base and the J segment 4 bases; nucleotides outside the gene matches: 7. The CDR3 length is 16 residues. Looked up from germline, CDR1 is SGHVS and CDR2 is FQNEAQ. This chain connects TRBV7-8 to TRBJ2-1, with TRBD2 matching over 7 bases. The TCR sequence derives from a human donor in good health (CMV status not recorded). Some clones in this sample may be carry-over from other donors' samples. The sequenced sample was cultured PBMCs, obtained from culture after CMV antigen stimulation. CDR3 DNA: TGTGCCAGCAGCTTAGTTGGGGCTAGCGGATACAATGAGCAGTTCTTC. Its protein is CASSLVGASGYNEQFF.